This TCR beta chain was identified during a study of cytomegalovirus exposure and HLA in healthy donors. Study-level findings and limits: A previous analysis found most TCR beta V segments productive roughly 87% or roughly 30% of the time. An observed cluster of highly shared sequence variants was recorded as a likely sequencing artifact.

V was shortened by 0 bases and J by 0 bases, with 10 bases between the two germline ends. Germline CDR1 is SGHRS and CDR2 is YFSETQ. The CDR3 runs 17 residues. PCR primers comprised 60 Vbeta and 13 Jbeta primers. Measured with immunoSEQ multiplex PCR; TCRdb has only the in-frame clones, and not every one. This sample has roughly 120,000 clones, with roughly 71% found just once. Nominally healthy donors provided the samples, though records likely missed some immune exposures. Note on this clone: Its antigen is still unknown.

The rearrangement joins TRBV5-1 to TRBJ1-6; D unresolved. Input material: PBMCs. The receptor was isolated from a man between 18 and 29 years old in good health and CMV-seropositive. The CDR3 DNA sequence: TGCGCCAGCAGCTTGGAGCCTCTAAGCTCCTATAATTCACCCCTCCACTTT. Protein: CASSLEPLSSYNSPLHF.